This TCR beta chain was recorded in a study of shared clonotypes between healthy human individuals. The protocol was immunoSEQ multiplex PCR, while the TCRdb copy is restricted to in-frame clones and leaves out a portion. The sample records some 500,000 clones, approximately 95% being singletons. The CDR3 is 15 residues long. Trimming pared 7 bases from V and 0 bases from J, leaving 16 bases between. From germline, CDR1 is SGHRS and CDR2 YFSETQ. The TCR was taken from a woman between 25 and 40 years old in good health. Sequenced sample: naive CD4+ T cells sorted from blood. This sample's subset: CD45RA+ positively selected. This chain uses TRBV5-1 with TRBJ1-1; D unclear. CDR3 sequence reads: CASRLTVSMNTEAFF. The CDR3 DNA follows: TGCGCCAGCCGACTGACCGTCTCAATGAACACTGAAGCTTTCTTT. Filled out from reference TRBV5-1 and TRBJ1-1, the complete variable domain reads KAGVTQTPRYLIKTRGQQVTLSCSPISGHRSVSWYQQTPGQGLQFLFEYFSETQRNKGNFPGRFSGRQFSNSRSEMNVSTLELGDSALYLCASRLTVSMNTEAFFGQGTRLTVV.